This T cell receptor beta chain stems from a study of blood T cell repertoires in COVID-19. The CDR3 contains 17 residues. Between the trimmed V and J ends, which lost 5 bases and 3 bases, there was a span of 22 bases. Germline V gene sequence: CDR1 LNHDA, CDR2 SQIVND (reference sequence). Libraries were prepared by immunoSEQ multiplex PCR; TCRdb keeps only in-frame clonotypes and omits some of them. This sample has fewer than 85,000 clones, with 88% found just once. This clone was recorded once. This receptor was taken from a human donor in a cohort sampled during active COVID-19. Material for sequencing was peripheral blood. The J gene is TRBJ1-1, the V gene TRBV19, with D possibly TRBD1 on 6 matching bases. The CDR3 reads CASSRRAGDGVYTEAFF. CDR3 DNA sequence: TGTGCCAGTAGTCGAAGGGCAGGGGATGGAGTGTACACTGAAGCTTTCTTT.